Described below is a single T cell receptor (beta chain) sequence and its context. Its antigen is currently unknown. TCRdb keeps only in-frame clones here, not all; method: immunoSEQ multiplex PCR. The sample holds fewer than 400,000 clones, approximately 79% seen once. V was clipped by 3 bases and J by 4 bases, with 13 bases between them. Germline V gene sequence: CDR1 SGHRS, CDR2 YFSETQ. The CDR3 is made up of 14 amino acids. This sample is part of a study of shared clonotypes between healthy human individuals. Study conclusions and caveats: Only blood samples were collected, and tissue repertoires likely differ.

The sample taken for sequencing was memory CD4+ T cells sorted from blood. Subset of the sample: CD45RA-negative fraction. The chain has TRBV5-1 and TRBJ1-1; possibly TRBD1 for D (5 bases). This TCR was recovered from a man aged 30 to 39 in good health. This CDR3 is CASSSPGRGTEAFF. The CDR3 bases are TGCGCCAGCAGCTCTCCTGGTAGGGGCACTGAAGCTTTCTTT. The full variable domain, with the rest looked up from reference TRBV5-1 and TRBJ1-1, is KAGVTQTPRYLIKTRGQQVTLSCSPISGHRSVSWYQQTPGQGLQFLFEYFSETQRNKGNFPGRFSGRQFSNSRSEMNVSTLELGDSALYLCASSSPGRGTEAFFGQGTRLTVV.